This is a list of T cell receptor beta chains from one sample in a study of identical twins. MiXCR, applied by TCRdb to the 5' RACE reads, yields one record per CDR3 protein. The sample yields a few hundred thousand distinct CDR3 sequences, 9.6% seen once. The sample also formed part of further work on yellow fever vaccine responses in identical twins.

Sequenced sample: PBMCs. Source of these receptors: a woman between 18 and 29 years old in good health. Both conserved end residues are part of each CDR3.

V: TRBV28; CDR3: CASSTRQGLNTDTQYF
V: TRBV30; CDR3: CAWSVRTGGYNEQFF
V: TRBV5-1; CDR3: CASRGRTSGNEQFF
V: TRBV20-1; CDR3: CSATEQGAIYEQYF
V: TRBV7-2; CDR3: CASSLSSSMLGKNIQYF
V: TRBV29-1; CDR3: CSVTLAGEVKNIQYF
V: TRBV4-1; CDR3: CASSQGQDDGPYNEQFF
V: TRBV4-1; CDR3: CASSLGDRDTEAFF
V: TRBV4-1; CDR3: CASSQVTHVTEPYNEQFF
V: TRBV10-3; CDR3: CAISPGQGLSNQPQHF
V: TRBV6-1; CDR3: CASLGLERNTGELFF
V: TRBV5-1; CDR3: CASSLVGRDFYNEQFF
V: TRBV4-3; CDR3: CASSRGEGTGELFF
V: TRBV7-9; CDR3: CASSSRPGQGFGELFF
V: TRBV27; CDR3: CASSLSKGRLGSEQFF
V: TRBV5-6; CDR3: CASLLAGSIDTQYF
V: TRBV14; CDR3: CASSQYDPLAGSDEQYF
V: TRBV4-1; CDR3: CASSQTQTGFAPYEQYF
V: TRBV7-2; CDR3: CASSLAAYNEQFF
V: TRBV11-2; CDR3: CASSLGQTKNIQYF
V: TRBV29-1; CDR3: CSVTGEAYEQYF
V: TRBV4-2; CDR3: CASSQDSFGSYEQYF
V: TRBV18; CDR3: CASSPQIQGDTQYF
V: TRBV11-2; CDR3: CASTRGAAGGYLDEQFF
V: TRBV18; CDR3: CASSPGQGVHTEAFF
V: TRBV7-8; CDR3: CASSLKRDMPQHF
V: TRBV5-1; CDR3: CASSLLAGEGYNEQFF
V: TRBV5-1; CDR3: CASSPEAGQGWHEQYF
V: TRBV27; CDR3: CASSFRGPLGIDEQYF
V: TRBV6-2/TRBV6-3; CDR3: CASQTSGSYQETQYF
V: TRBV25-1; CDR3: CASSWQAGTGELFF
V: TRBV20-1; CDR3: CSARGTSGFEQYF
V: TRBV12-3/TRBV12-4; CDR3: CASSGGLAGESHEQYF
V: TRBV12-3/TRBV12-4; CDR3: CASSRRRGSNYGYTF
V: TRBV12-3/TRBV12-4; CDR3: CASSFRSGAFSYNEQFF
V: TRBV7-2; CDR3: CASSSRLASEQFF
V: TRBV4-1; CDR3: CASSSGDTGELFF
V: TRBV30; CDR3: CAWSVRFDGEFF
V: TRBV12-3/TRBV12-4; CDR3: CASSLAYSYNEQFF
V: TRBV7-8; CDR3: CASSLLPGNEQFF
V: TRBV7-2; CDR3: CASSPFLEGNGYTF
V: TRBV12-3/TRBV12-4; CDR3: CASSSADGYTF
V: TRBV12-3/TRBV12-4; CDR3: CASIQGNLGMNTEAFF
V: TRBV12-3/TRBV12-4; CDR3: CASRGTSGGEEFF
V: TRBV11-2; CDR3: CASSLDFTSSANIQYF
V: TRBV11-2; CDR3: CASSSLLGESVTQYF
V: TRBV5-1; CDR3: CASSLQGGFEAFF
V: TRBV7-9; CDR3: CASSPTGRYEQYF
V: TRBV28; CDR3: CASSLSQQGTYGANVLTF
V: TRBV20-1; CDR3: CSARLGQGAFQPQHF
V: TRBV20-1; CDR3: CSASKGLALQETQYF